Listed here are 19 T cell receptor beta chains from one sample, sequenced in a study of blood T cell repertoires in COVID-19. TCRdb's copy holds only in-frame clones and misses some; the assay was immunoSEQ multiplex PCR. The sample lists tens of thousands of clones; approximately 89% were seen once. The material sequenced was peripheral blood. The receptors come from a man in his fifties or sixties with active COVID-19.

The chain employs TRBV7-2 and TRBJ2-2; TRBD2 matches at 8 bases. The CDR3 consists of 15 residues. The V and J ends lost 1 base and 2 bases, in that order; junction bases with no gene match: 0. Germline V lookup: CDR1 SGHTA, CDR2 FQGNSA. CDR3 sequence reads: CASSLGTSNTGELFF. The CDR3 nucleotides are TGTGCCAGCAGCTTAGGGACTAGCAACACCGGGGAGCTGTTTTTT.

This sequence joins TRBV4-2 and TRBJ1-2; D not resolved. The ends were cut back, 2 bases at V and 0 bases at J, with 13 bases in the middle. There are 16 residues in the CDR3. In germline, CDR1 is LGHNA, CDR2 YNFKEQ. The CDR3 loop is CASSQSQDKANYGYTF. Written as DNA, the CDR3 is TGTGCCAGCAGCCAAAGCCAGGATAAGGCTAACTATGGCTACACCTTC.

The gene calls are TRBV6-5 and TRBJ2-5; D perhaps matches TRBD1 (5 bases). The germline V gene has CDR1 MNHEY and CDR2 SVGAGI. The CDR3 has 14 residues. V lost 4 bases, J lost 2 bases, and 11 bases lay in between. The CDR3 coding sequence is TGTGCCAGCAGTTTTTACAGGTCTCAAGAGACCCAGTACTTC. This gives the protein CASSFYRSQETQYF.

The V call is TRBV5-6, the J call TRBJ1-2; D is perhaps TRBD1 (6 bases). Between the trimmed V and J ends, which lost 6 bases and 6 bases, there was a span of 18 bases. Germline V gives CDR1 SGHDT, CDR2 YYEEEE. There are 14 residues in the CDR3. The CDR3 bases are TGTGCCAGCACGCGGCATGGGGGGGCCAATGGCTACACCTTC. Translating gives CASTRHGGANGYTF.

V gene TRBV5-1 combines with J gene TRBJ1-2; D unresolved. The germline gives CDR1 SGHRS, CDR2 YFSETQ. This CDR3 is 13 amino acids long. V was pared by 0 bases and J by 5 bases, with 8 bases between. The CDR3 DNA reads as TGCGCCAGCAGCTTGGGGAGGGATTATGGCTACACCTTC. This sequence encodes CASSLGRDYGYTF.

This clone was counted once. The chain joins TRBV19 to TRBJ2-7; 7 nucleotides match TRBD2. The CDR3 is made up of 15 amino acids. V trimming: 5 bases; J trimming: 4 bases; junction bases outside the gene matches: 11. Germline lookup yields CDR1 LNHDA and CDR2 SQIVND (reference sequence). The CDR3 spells CASSASGTPGYEQYF. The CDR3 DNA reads TGTGCCAGTAGTGCAAGCGGGACCCCCGGGTACGAGCAGTACTTC.

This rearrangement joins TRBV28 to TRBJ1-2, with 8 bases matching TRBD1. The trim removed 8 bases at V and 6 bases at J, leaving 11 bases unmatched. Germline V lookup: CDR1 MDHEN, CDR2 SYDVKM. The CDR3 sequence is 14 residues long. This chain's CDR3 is CASDSTDRVHGYTF. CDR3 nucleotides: TGTGCCAGCGACAGCACGGACAGGGTCCATGGCTACACCTTC.

CDR3 sequence: CASSVDRATEAFF. The CDR3 nucleotides are TGTGCCAGCAGCGTAGACAGGGCCACTGAAGCTTTCTTT. The chain links TRBV7-9 to TRBJ1-1; 7 bases align to TRBD1. The CDR3 loop spans 13 amino acids. Germline V gene data show CDR1 as SEHNR and CDR2 as FQNEAQ (reference sequence). J gave up 4 bases and V 5 bases, and 4 bases lay outside the gene matches.

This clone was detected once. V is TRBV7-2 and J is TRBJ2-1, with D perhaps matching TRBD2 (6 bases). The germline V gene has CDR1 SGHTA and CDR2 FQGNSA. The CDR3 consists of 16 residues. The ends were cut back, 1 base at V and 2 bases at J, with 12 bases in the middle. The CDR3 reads CASSLGGGIPYNEQFF. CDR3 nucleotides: TGTGCCAGCAGCTTAGGTGGCGGGATCCCCTACAATGAGCAGTTCTTC.

CDR3 bases: TGTGCCAGCAGCTTGTATCAATCAGGGGGCAACGCAATCCACTTT. It specifies CASSLYQSGGNAIHF. The chain has TRBV5-6 and TRBJ1-6; 8 bases line up with TRBD1. The CDR3 extends over 15 amino acids. With 1 base clipped from V and 17 bases from J, the junction kept 14 bases outside the gene matches. Germline CDR1 reads SGHDT; CDR2 reads YYEEEE.

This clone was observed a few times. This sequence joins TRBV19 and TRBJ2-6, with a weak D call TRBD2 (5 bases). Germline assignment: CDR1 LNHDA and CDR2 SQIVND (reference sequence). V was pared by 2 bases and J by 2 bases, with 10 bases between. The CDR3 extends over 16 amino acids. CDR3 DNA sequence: TGTGCCAGTAGTATATGGGCTAGCACTGGGGCCAACGTCCTGACTTTC. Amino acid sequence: CASSIWASTGANVLTF.

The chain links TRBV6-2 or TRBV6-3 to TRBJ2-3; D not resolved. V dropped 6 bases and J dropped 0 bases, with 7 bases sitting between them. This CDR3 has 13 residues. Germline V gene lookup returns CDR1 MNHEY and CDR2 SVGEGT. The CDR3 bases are TGTGCCAGCAGCCGGCTTAGCACAGATACGCAGTATTTT. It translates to CASSRLSTDTQYF.

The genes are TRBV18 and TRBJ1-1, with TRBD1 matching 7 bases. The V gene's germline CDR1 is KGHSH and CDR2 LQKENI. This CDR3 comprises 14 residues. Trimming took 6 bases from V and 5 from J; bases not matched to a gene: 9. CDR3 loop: CASSPDRARTEAFF. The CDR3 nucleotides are TGTGCCAGCTCTCCCGACAGGGCGAGGACTGAAGCTTTCTTT.

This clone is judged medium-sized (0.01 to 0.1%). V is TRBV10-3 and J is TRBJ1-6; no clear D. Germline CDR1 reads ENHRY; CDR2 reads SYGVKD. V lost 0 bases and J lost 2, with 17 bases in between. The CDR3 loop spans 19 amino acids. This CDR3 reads CAISESGGRASTYNSPLHF. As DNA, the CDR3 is TGTGCCATCAGTGAGTCTGGAGGTAGGGCGAGCACCTATAATTCACCCCTCCACTTT.

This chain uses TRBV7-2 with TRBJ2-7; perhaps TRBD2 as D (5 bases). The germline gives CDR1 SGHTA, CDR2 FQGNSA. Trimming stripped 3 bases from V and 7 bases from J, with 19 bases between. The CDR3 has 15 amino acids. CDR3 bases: TGTGCCAGCAGCTTGACGAGCTTATCCCGGAGGGAGCAGTACTTC. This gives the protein CASSLTSLSRREQYF.

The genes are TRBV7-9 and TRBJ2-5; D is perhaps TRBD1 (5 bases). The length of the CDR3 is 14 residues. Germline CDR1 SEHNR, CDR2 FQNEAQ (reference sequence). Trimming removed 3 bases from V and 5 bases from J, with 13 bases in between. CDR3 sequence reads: CASSFSGARETQYF. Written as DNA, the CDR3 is TGTGCCAGCAGCTTCTCTGGGGCTCGTGAGACCCAGTACTTC.

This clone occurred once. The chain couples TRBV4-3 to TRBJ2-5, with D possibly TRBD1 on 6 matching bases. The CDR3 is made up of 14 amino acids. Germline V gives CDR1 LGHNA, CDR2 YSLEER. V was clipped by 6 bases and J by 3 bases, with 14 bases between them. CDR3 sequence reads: CASSQGRLEETQYF. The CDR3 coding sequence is TGCGCCAGCAGTCAGGGGCGCCTGGAAGAGACCCAGTACTTC.

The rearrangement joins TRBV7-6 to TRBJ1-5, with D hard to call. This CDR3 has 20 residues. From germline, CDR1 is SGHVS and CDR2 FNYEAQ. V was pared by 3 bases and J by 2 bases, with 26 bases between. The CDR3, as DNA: TGTGCCAGCAGCTTTGTAGCGGTAAGTACTCTTGCGGGCCGCAATCAGCCCCAGCATTTT. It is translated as CASSFVAVSTLAGRNQPQHF.

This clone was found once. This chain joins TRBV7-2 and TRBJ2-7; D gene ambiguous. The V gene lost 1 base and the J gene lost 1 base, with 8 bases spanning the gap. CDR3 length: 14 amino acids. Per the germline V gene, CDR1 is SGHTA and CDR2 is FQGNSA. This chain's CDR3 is CASSLERVSYEQYF. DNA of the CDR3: TGTGCCAGCAGCTTAGAACGAGTTTCCTACGAGCAGTACTTC.